These 5 T cell receptor beta chains were all obtained from the same sample, sequenced in a study of blood T cells in healthy people across ages. A sample-barcoded 5' primer and a J-beta primer mix were used in a second PCR of about 7 to 12 cycles. Via MiXCR, TCRdb re-called the 5' RACE reads, giving one row per CDR3 protein. The data show about 670,000 distinct CDR3 sequences, 40% to 65% seen once. Sequenced material: blood. Source of these receptors: a woman aged 80 or older in good health.

Many counts were recorded for this clonotype. One base away lies a much larger clone, so this may be a sequencing read error. V and J are TRBV6-4 and TRBJ2-5; D is possibly TRBD2 (5 bases). V was shortened by 4 bases and J by 11 bases, with 20 bases between the two germline ends. Germline V gene data show CDR1 as MRHNA and CDR2 as SNTAGT. The CDR3 runs 14 residues. Here the CDR3 reads CASSGGASPYEQYF. In DNA, the CDR3 is TGTGCCAGCAGTGGCGGCGCTAGCCCATATGAGCAGTACTTC.

The CDR3 region has the DNA TGCGCCAGCAGTTCCGGTGTCGGGGTGGAGGCCTACGAGCAGTACTTC. Residues: CASSSGVGVEAYEQYF. The chain is built from TRBV5-1 and TRBJ2-4; perhaps TRBD2 as D (5 bases). With the DNA end fitting TRBJ2-7 better, the J assignment may be wrong. Germline V gene data show CDR1 as SGHRS and CDR2 as YFSETQ. The length of the CDR3 is 16 residues.

With respect to this clonotype: A much more abundant neighbour one base away suggests this may be a read error. This chain connects TRBV28 to TRBJ2-7; the D call may be TRBD1 or TRBD2 (5 bases each). The CDR3 totals 14 residues. Germline V gene sequence: CDR1 MDHEN, CDR2 SYDVKM. V was trimmed by 8 bases and J by 5 bases, leaving 19 bases between them. The CDR3 DNA follows: TGTGCCAGCGGGACCGGGGCATTACCCCACGAGCAGTACTTC. Amino acids: CASGTGALPHEQYF.

V and J are TRBV15 and TRBJ2-2; D unresolved. The germline gives CDR1 LNHNV, CDR2 YYDKDF (reference sequence). CDR3 length: 15 residues. The germline V and J ends were trimmed by 0 bases and 6 bases, with 11 bases remaining between them. DNA for the CDR3: TGTGCCACCAGCAGAGAAGAGGAATGGGCCGGGGAGCTGTTTTTT. Amino acids: CATSREEEWAGELFF.

This clonotype was observed at least ten times. The V gene is TRBV7-9, the J gene TRBJ2-1, with TRBD1 matching 9 bases. J lost 6 bases, V lost 1 base, and 7 bases had no gene match. Germline V gene data show CDR1 as SEHNR and CDR2 as FQNEAQ (reference sequence). This CDR3 spans 16 amino acids. This CDR3 reads CASSLEWGQGVNEQFF. The DNA of the CDR3 is TGTGCCAGCAGCTTAGAATGGGGACAGGGAGTCAATGAGCAGTTCTTC.